The rows below give T cell receptor beta chains drawn from one sample of a study of metastatic and nonmetastatic thyroid tumors. TCRdb reprocessed the PCR reads using MiXCR. The sample includes tens of thousands of clones, about 18% of them seen just once. Sequenced input: blood. The receptors were gathered from a male donor with papillary thyroid cancer or a benign thyroid nodule (not recorded which). Some clones in this sample may be carry-over from other donors' samples. Each CDR3 is given with its conserved first and last residue. Each record gives: V gene, J gene, clone size, D gene, CDR3 protein, CDR3 DNA. The D gene is left open where the match is weak. Part of the rows lack a size; the others show once, few, many or a class for expanded clones.

TRBV28	TRBJ2-7	few	NA	CASSLSGGEQYF	TGTGCCAGCAGTTTATCTGGGGGCGAGCAGTACTTC
TRBV28	TRBJ2-2	few	NA	CASSAVQVAGELFF	TGTGCCAGCAGTGCCGTACAGGTCGCCGGGGAGCTGTTTTTT
TRBV20-1	TRBJ2-3	many	TRBD2	CSAGGTSGRAADTQYF	TGCAGTGCTGGGGGGACTAGCGGGAGGGCGGCAGATACGCAGTATTTT
TRBV12-3/TRBV12-4	TRBJ1-2	many	TRBD1	CASRPGQANYGYTF	TGTGCCAGCAGACCGGGACAGGCTAACTATGGCTACACCTTC
TRBV4-1	TRBJ2-7	NA	NA	CASSPHNSYEQYF	TGCGCCAGCAGCCCCCATAACAGCTACGAGCAGTACTTC
TRBV19	TRBJ2-5	many	NA	CASSIRPSQETQYF	TGTGCCAGTAGTATTAGGCCTTCTCAAGAGACCCAGTACTTC
TRBV5-1	TRBJ2-7	many	TRBD1	CASSGNRGRSTYEQYF	TGCGCCAGCAGCGGGAACAGGGGGAGGTCTACCTACGAGCAGTACTTC
TRBV11-2	TRBJ2-2	NA	NA	CASSSGAGGLQNTGELFF	TGTGCCAGCAGCTCGGGGGCCGGGGGACTCCAGAACACCGGGGAGCTGTTTTTT
TRBV7-2	TRBJ2-1	many	NA	CASSQSPQGGNEQFF	TGTGCCAGCAGCCAAAGCCCCCAGGGCGGCAATGAGCAGTTCTTC
TRBV7-9	TRBJ2-1	many	TRBD1	CASSLKDRGRYNEQFF	TGTGCCAGCAGCCTTAAGGACAGGGGGCGTTACAATGAGCAGTTCTTC
TRBV6-1	TRBJ2-1	medium-sized	TRBD1	CASSRQGDVNEQFF	TGTGCCAGCAGTAGACAGGGCGACGTCAATGAGCAGTTCTTC
TRBV4-3	TRBJ1-2	NA	TRBD1	CASSQQTGDSSYGYTF	TGCGCCAGCAGCCAGCAAACAGGGGACTCTAGTTATGGCTACACCTTC
TRBV7-8	TRBJ2-1	medium-sized	TRBD1	CASSFRSGQGLNNEQFF	TGTGCCAGCAGCTTTCGATCCGGACAGGGACTTAACAATGAGCAGTTCTTC
TRBV6-8	TRBJ1-1	NA	TRBD1	CASRNQTGPDTEAFF	TGTGCCAGCAGGAACCAGACAGGGCCGGACACTGAAGCTTTCTTT
TRBV27	TRBJ1-1	many	TRBD1	CASSTLDRVSTEAFF	TGTGCCAGCAGTACTTTGGACAGGGTGAGCACTGAAGCTTTCTTT
TRBV6-1	TRBJ2-4	many	TRBD1	CASRTRDRGTNIQYF	TGTGCCAGCAGGACACGGGACAGGGGTACAAACATTCAGTACTTC
TRBV6-2/TRBV6-3	TRBJ2-1	medium-sized	TRBD2	CASSPLAGGLHEQFF	TGTGCCAGCAGTCCCCTAGCGGGGGGTCTTCATGAGCAGTTCTTC
TRBV11-2	TRBJ2-2	many	NA	CASSLGTQNTGELFF	TGTGCCAGCAGCTTAGGGACACAGAACACCGGGGAGCTGTTTTTT
TRBV7-2	TRBJ2-7	NA	NA	CASSLGGALGEQYF	TGTGCCAGCAGCTTGGGGGGGGCTCTTGGAGAGCAGTACTTC
TRBV10-1	TRBJ1-2	many	TRBD1	CASSERTGYGGYTF	TGCGCCAGCAGTGAGCGGACAGGGTACGGTGGCTACACCTTC
TRBV24-1	TRBJ2-2	many	TRBD2	CATSGGGASTGELFF	TGTGCCACCAGTGGCGGGGGGGCTAGCACCGGGGAGCTGTTTTTT
TRBV7-2	TRBJ2-3	many	TRBD2	CASSWPGAGVTDTQYF	TGTGCCAGCAGCTGGCCCGGAGCGGGAGTCACAGATACGCAGTATTTT
TRBV28	TRBJ1-5	many	TRBD1	CASSPRQGSQPQHF	TGTGCCAGCAGTCCCCGACAGGGGAGCCAGCCCCAGCATTTT
TRBV12-5	TRBJ1-1	few	NA	CASGLDDEGIDTEAFF	TGTGCTAGTGGTTTGGACGATGAGGGGATCGACACTGAAGCTTTCTTT
TRBV6-5	TRBJ1-6	NA	TRBD1	CASSLGQGFRSPLHF	TGTGCCAGCAGTTTGGGACAGGGTTTTCGATCACCCCTCCACTTT
TRBV5-5	TRBJ2-2	NA	NA	CASSLAAGNHRGELFF	TGTGCCAGCAGCTTGGCGGCAGGGAACCACAGAGGGGAGCTGTTTTTT
TRBV24-1	TRBJ1-5	many	NA	CATSEGGRFQPQHF	TGTGCCACCAGTGAAGGGGGAAGGTTTCAGCCCCAGCATTTT
TRBV24-1	TRBJ1-4	NA	NA	CATSDSKPHPNEKLFF	TGTGCCACCAGTGATTCCAAGCCCCATCCTAATGAAAAACTGTTTTTT
TRBV15	TRBJ1-2	NA	TRBD1	CATSRDTRQGARGYTF	TGTGCCACCAGCAGAGATACGAGACAGGGGGCTCGAGGCTACACCTTC
TRBV28	TRBJ2-7	medium-sized	TRBD1	CASSRTGRSSYEQYF	TGTGCCAGCAGCCGGACAGGCCGGTCCTCCTACGAGCAGTACTTC
TRBV6-1	TRBJ2-2	NA	NA	CASILIGELFF	TGTGCCAGCATACTGATCGGGGAGCTTTTTTTT
TRBV24-1	TRBJ2-7	NA	TRBD1	CATSGSPDRGVPHEQYF	TGTGCCACCAGTGGTTCCCCAGACAGGGGAGTGCCCCACGAGCAGTACTTC
TRBV19	TRBJ2-6	few	TRBD1	CASSSTGTGASGANVLTF	TGTGCCAGTAGTTCAACCGGGACAGGGGCCTCTGGGGCCAACGTCCTGACTTTC
TRBV6-1	TRBJ2-6	medium-sized	NA	CASSGRATTGANVLTF	TGTGCCAGCAGTGGGCGGGCGACGACTGGGGCCAACGTCCTGACTTTC
TRBV10-3	TRBJ2-3	many	TRBD2	CAISVSGGADTQYF	TGTGCCATCAGTGTGAGCGGGGGCGCAGATACGCAGTATTTT
TRBV18	TRBJ2-7	few	NA	CASSPGRSPYEQYF	TGTGCCAGCTCACCGGGAAGGAGCCCCTACGAGCAGTACTTC
TRBV7-9	TRBJ2-7	many	TRBD1	CASSLGGTAVYEQYF	TGTGCCAGCAGCTTAGGTGGGACAGCGGTTTACGAGCAGTACTTC
TRBV2	TRBJ2-7	NA	TRBD2	CASSGGREAEQYF	TGTGCCAGCAGTGGAGGGCGGGAGGCCGAGCAGTACTTC
TRBV27	TRBJ1-4	NA	NA	CASSPEVATNEKLFF	TGTGCCAGCAGCCCGGAGGTTGCAACTAATGAAAAACTGTTTTTT
TRBV4-3	TRBJ1-4	many	TRBD1	CASSRRDSPNEKLFF	TGCGCCAGCAGCAGAAGGGACAGCCCGAATGAAAAACTGTTTTTT
TRBV7-9	TRBJ2-4	NA	NA	CASSSEILAIQYF	TGTGCCAGCAGCTCAGAAATACTAGCAATTCAGTACTTC
TRBV7-2	TRBJ2-1	NA	TRBD2	CASSLTSGSNEQFF	TGTGCCAGCAGCCTCACTAGCGGGAGCAATGAGCAGTTCTTC
TRBV12-3/TRBV12-4	TRBJ1-6	NA	TRBD1	CASSLGIGGQGTSPLHF	TGTGCCAGCAGTTTAGGTATAGGGGGACAGGGAACGTCACCCCTCCACTTT
TRBV9	TRBJ2-7	NA	NA	CASSARLSEHYEQYF	TGTGCCAGCAGCGCCAGACTATCGGAGCACTACGAGCAGTACTTC
TRBV6-2/TRBV6-3	TRBJ1-1	medium-sized	NA	CASSYAENTEAFF	TGTGCCAGCAGTTACGCAGAGAACACTGAAGCTTTCTTT
TRBV30	TRBJ2-3	many	TRBD2	CAWSVGRGTDTQYF	TGTGCCTGGAGTGTAGGGAGGGGCACAGATACGCAGTATTTT
TRBV9	TRBJ2-1	many	NA	CASSSHLPARVVLSEQFF	TGTGCCAGCAGCTCCCATCTCCCGGCCAGGGTCGTTCTGAGTGAGCAGTTCTTC
TRBV7-9	TRBJ1-2	many	TRBD1	CASSFTGTAYGYTF	TGTGCCAGCAGCTTTACCGGGACAGCCTATGGCTACACCTTC
TRBV20-1	TRBJ2-2	NA	NA	CSAPSSGAGELFF	TGCAGTGCTCCCTCCTCAGGCGCCGGGGAGCTGTTTTTT
TRBV20-1	TRBJ2-3	NA	TRBD2	CSARGLAGATDTQYF	TGCAGTGCTAGAGGACTAGCGGGGGCCACAGATACGCAGTATTTT
TRBV10-2	TRBJ1-5	NA	NA	CASARIGASNQPQHF	TGCGCCAGCGCTAGGATAGGGGCTAGCAATCAGCCCCAGCATTTT
TRBV5-5	TRBJ2-7	many	NA	CASSSSYDPSYEQYF	TGTGCCAGCAGCTCATCATACGACCCATCTTACGAGCAGTACTTC
TRBV9	TRBJ1-5	many	NA	CASGRASGHQPQHF	TGTGCCAGCGGCCGAGCGAGCGGGCATCAGCCCCAGCATTTT